This T cell receptor (beta chain) was sequenced for a study of CD8+ T cells in alopecia areata. The germline V gene has CDR1 LNHDA and CDR2 SQIVND (reference sequence). The CDR3 sequence is 14 residues long. V was cut by 7 bases and J by 3 bases, with 13 bases left in between. In each case, RNA was isolated and then reverse transcribed into cDNA as the sequencing template. Clones were read by immunoSEQ multiplex PCR, and TCRdb kept only the in-frame ones, dropping some. The profile covers around 200,000 clones, with around 65% appearing a single time and around 3.9% taken by the ten largest. Sample treatment: oral pan-JAK inhibitor, 5-10 mg twice daily. Those with alopecia areata gave lesional scalp punch biopsies and peripheral blood. This clone has ten or more counts.

This chain uses TRBV19 with TRBJ2-1; tentative D call: TRBD1 (5 bases). This clonotype was obtained from a human donor with alopecia areata. The sequencing here drew on CD4+ T cells sorted from blood, taken at week 4, from a patient treated with tofacitinib. The CDR3 protein is CASTQDSDYNEQFF. In nucleotides, the CDR3 is TGTGCCAGTACCCAAGACAGCGACTACAATGAGCAGTTCTTC.